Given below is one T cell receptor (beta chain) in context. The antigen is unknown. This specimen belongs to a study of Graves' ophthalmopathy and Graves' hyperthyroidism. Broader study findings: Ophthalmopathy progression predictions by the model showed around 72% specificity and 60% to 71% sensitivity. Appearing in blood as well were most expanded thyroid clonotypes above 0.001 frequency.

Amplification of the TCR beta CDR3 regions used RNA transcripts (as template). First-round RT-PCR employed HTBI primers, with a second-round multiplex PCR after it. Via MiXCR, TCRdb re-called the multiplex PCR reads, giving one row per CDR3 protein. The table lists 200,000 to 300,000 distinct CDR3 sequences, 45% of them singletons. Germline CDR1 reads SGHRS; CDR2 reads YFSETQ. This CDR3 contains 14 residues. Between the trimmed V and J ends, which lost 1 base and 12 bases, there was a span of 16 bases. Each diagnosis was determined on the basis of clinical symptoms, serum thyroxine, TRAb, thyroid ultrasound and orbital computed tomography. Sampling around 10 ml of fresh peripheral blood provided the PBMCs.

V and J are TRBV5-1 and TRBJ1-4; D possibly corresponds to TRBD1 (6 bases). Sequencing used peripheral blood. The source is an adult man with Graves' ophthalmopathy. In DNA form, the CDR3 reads TGCGCCAGCAGCTTGAACGCAGGGGACGAGGAACTGTTTTTT. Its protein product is CASSLNAGDEELFF.